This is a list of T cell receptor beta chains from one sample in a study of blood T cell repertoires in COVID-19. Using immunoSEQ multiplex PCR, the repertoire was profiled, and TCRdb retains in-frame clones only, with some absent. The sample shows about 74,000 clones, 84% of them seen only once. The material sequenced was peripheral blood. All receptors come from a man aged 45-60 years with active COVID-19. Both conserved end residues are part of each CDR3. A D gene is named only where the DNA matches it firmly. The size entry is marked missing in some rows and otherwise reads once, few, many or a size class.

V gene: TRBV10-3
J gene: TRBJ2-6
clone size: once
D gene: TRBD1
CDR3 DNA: TGTGCCATCAGTGAGGGGACAGTTTCTGGGGCCAACGTCCTGACTTTC
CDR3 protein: CAISEGTVSGANVLTF

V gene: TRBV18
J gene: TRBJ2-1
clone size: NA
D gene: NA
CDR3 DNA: TGTGCCAGCGCAGGAGGGATCGACAATGAGCAGTTCTTC
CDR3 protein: CASAGGIDNEQFF

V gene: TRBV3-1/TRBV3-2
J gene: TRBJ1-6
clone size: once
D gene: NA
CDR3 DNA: TGTGCCAGCAGCCGGAGAGACTATAATTCACCCCTCCACTTT
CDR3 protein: CASSRRDYNSPLHF

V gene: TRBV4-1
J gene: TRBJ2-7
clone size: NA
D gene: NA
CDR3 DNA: TGCGCCAGCAGCCCCTTTCCTAAGCGGAGCTACGAGCAGTACTTC
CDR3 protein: CASSPFPKRSYEQYF

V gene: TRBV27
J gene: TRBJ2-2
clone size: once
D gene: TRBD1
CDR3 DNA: TGTGCCAGCAAGGGAAGGACAGGTCCGTCGTATGCGAACACCGGGGAGCTGTTTTTT
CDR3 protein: CASKGRTGPSYANTGELFF

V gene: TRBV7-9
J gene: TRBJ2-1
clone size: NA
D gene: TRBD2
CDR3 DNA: TGTGCCAGCAGCCCCCAAGGCGGGGGTAACTACAATGAGCAGTTCTTC
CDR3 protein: CASSPQGGGNYNEQFF

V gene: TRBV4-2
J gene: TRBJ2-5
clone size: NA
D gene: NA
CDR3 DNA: TGTGCCAGCAGCCAAGATCAAGGACAGCGAGAGACCCAGTACTTC
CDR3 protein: CASSQDQGQRETQYF

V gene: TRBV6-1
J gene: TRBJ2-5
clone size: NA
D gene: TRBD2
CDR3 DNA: TGTGCCAGCAGTGAAGGTGGTAGCGGGAAGACCCAGTACTTC
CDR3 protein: CASSEGGSGKTQYF

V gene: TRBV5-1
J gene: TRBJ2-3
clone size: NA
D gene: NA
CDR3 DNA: TGCGCCAGCAGCCCAACTAGAGGTAGGGATACGCAGTATTTT
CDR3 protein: CASSPTRGRDTQYF

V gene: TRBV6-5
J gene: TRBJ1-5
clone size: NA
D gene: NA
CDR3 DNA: TGTGCCACCTCCGTCGCGAGCAATCAGCCCCAGCATTTT
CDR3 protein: CATSVASNQPQHF

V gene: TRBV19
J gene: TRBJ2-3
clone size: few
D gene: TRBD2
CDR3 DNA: TGTGCCAGTAGTTGGACTAGCGGGGGGGGAGGACTCACAGATACGCAGTATTTT
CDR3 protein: CASSWTSGGGGLTDTQYF

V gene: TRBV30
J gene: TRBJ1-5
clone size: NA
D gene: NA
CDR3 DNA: TGTGCCTGGAGTGAAGGCTTCAGGTCAGGGGCCCATCAGCCCCAGCATTTT
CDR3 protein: CAWSEGFRSGAHQPQHF

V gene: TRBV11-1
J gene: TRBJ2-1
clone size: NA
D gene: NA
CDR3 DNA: TGTGCCAGCAGCTTCCAGGGCTCCTACAATGAGCAGTTCTTC
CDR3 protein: CASSFQGSYNEQFF

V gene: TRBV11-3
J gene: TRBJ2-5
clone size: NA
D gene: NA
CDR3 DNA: TGTGCCAGCAGCCCCGGCCCCGGGGAGACCCAGTACTTC
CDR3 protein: CASSPGPGETQYF

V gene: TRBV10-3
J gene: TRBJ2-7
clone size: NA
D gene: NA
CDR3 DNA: TGTGCCATCAGCCCCGGGACAGGGAGCGGGAGGGCCCTCTGGGAGCAGTACTTC
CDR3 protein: CAISPGTGSGRALWEQYF

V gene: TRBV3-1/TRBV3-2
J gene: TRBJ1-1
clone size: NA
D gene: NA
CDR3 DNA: TGTGCCAGCAGCCATAATCAGGGAGGGTCTGAAGCTTTCTTT
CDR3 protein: CASSHNQGGSEAFF

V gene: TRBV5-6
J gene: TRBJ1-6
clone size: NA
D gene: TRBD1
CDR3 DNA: TGTGCCAGCAGCTGGACAGGGGATTCACCCCTCCACTTT
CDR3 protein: CASSWTGDSPLHF

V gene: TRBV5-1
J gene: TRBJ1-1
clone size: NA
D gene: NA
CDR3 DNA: TGCGCCAGCAGCTTGGCTCGGGGGGATTGGGCGGCTTTCTTT
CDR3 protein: CASSLARGDWAAFF

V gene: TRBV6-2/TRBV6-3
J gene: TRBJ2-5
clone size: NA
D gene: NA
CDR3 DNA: TGTGCCAGCAGTTACCTGGGGGCGGGAGAGACCCAGTACTTC
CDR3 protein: CASSYLGAGETQYF

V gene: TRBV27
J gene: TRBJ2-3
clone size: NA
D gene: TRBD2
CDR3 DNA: TGTGCCAGCAGTTCCCGTCGAGCGGGAACCACAGATACGCAGTATTTT
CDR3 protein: CASSSRRAGTTDTQYF

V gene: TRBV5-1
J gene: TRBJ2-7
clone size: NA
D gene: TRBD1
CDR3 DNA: TGCGCCAGCAGCTTCCAACAGGGGACCCACGAGCAGTACTTC
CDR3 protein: CASSFQQGTHEQYF

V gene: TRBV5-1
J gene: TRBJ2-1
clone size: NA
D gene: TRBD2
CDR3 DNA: TGCGCCAGCAGCCCGACTAGCGACTACAATGAGCAGTTCTTC
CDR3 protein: CASSPTSDYNEQFF

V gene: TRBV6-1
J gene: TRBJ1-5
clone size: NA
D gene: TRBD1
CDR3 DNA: TGTGCCAGCAGTGAAATGAACAGGGCCAGGGGGGGCAATCAGCCCCAGCATTTT
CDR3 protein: CASSEMNRARGGNQPQHF

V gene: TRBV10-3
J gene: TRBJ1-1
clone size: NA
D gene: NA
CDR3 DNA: TGTGCCATCTGGGAGGGGGGTGGCACTGAAGCTTTCTTT
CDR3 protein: CAIWEGGGTEAFF

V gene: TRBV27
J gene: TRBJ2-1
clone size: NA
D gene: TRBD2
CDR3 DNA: TGTGCCAGCTCGTTCGGGGGGAACTACAATGAGCAGTTCTTC
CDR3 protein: CASSFGGNYNEQFF

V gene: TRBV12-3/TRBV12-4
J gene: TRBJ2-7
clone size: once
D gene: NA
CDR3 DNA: TGTGCCAGCAGTTTAGCTAGCGGCGGGCCCGGGTACTTC
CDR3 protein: CASSLASGGPGYF

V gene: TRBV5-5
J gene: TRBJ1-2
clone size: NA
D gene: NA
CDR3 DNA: TGTGCCAGCAGCCACCAACCCGAGGGCTCCTATGGCTACACCTTC
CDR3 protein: CASSHQPEGSYGYTF

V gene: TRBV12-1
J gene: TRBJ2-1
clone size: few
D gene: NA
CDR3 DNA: TGTGCCCCCGCGGGGTCCGGTTACAATGAGCAGTTCTTC
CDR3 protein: CAPAGSGYNEQFF

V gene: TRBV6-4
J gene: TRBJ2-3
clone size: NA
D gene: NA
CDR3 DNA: TGTGCCAGCAGTGAGCGGGTTACAGATACGCAGTATTTT
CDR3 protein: CASSERVTDTQYF

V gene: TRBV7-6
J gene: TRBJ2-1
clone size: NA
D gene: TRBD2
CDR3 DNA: TGTGCCAGCAGCTTAGCGACTAGCGGGAGGGAGAGGAGCAATGAGCAGTTCTTC
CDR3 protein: CASSLATSGRERSNEQFF

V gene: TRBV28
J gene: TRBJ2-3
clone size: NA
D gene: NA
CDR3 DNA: TGTGCCAGCAGTTCCTACTACCAGGGATTGGATACGCAGTATTTT
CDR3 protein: CASSSYYQGLDTQYF

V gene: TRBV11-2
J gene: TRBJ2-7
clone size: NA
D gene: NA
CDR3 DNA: TGTGCCAGCAGCTTAGGGTACCCACTCGAGCAGTACTTC
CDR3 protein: CASSLGYPLEQYF

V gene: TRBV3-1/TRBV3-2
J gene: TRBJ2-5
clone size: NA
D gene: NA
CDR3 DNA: TGTGCCAGCAGCCAAAACCGCGGGGAGACCCAGTACTTC
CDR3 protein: CASSQNRGETQYF

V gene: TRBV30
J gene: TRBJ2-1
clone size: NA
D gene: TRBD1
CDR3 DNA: TGTGCCTGGAGTGTAGGACAGGCTACTCCGCAGTTCTTC
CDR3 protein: CAWSVGQATPQFF

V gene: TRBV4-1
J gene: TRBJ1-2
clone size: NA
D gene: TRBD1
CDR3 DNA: TGCGCCAGCAGCGAGCCGGGACAGGGCTATGGCTACACCTTC
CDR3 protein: CASSEPGQGYGYTF

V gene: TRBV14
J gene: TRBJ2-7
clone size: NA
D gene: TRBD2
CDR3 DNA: TGTGCCAGCAGCCCGTTTAGCGGGAGACACGCCTACGAGCAGTACTTC
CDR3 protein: CASSPFSGRHAYEQYF

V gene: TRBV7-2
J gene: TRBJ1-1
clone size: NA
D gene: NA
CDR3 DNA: TGTGCCAGCAGCGTAGCTCGGGGAGGGAACACTGAAGCTTTCTTT
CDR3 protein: CASSVARGGNTEAFF

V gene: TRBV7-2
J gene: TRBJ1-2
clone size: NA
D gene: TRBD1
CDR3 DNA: TGTGCCAGCAGCTTGGGACAGGTGCTCCTCTATGGCTACACCTTC
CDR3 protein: CASSLGQVLLYGYTF

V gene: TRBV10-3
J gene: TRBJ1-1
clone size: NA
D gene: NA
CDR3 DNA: TGTGCCATCAGCGCGGGTCCGATGGCTGAAGCTTTCTTT
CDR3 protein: CAISAGPMAEAFF

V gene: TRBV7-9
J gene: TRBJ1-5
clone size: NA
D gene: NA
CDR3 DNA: TGTGCCAGCAGCCTAGGGTGGGCGAACAATCAGCCCCAGCATTTT
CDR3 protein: CASSLGWANNQPQHF

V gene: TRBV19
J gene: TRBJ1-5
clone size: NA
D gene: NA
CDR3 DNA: TGTGCCAGTAGTCCCTGGGGGGGGAGCAATCAGCCCCAGCATTTT
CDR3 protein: CASSPWGGSNQPQHF

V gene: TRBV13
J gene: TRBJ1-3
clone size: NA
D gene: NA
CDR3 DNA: TGTGCCACCAGAATGTTCGCCTACTCTGGAAACACCATATATTTT
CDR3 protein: CATRMFAYSGNTIYF

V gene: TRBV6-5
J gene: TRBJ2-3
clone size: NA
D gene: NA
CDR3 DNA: TGTGCCAGCAGTACCGGGACTTACACAGATACGCAGTATTTT
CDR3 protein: CASSTGTYTDTQYF

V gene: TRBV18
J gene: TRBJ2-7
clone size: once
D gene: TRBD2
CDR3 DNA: TGTGCCAGCTCAACCGAGACTAGCGGGAGGAGCGAGCAGTACTTC
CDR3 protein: CASSTETSGRSEQYF

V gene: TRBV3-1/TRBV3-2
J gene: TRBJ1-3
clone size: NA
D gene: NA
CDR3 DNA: TGTGCCAGCAGCCAAGGCCCGCTCGGAGGTCTCGGAAACACCATATATTTT
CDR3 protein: CASSQGPLGGLGNTIYF

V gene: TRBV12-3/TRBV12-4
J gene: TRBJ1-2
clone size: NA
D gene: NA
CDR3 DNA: TGTGCCAGCAGTTTGAGGGGGTTTGGCTACACCTTC
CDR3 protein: CASSLRGFGYTF

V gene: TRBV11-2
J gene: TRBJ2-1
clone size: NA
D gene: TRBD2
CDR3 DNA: TGTGCCAGCAGCTTACTAGCGGGGGGATACAATGAGCAGTTCTTC
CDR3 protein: CASSLLAGGYNEQFF

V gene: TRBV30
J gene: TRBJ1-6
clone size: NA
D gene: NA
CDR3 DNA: TGTGCCTGGAGATTGCGTGGTTTGGTCCTCTCACCCCTCCACTTT
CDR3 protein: CAWRLRGLVLSPLHF

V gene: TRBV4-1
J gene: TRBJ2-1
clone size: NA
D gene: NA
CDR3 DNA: TGCGCCAGCAGCCATAGGGAACGGGAAGGCTCCTACAATGAGCAGTTCTTC
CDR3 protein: CASSHREREGSYNEQFF

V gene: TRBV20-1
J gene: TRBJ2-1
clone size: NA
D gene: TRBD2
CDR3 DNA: TGCAGTGCTAGTAGCGGGAGTTCGGCTAATGAGCAGTTCTTC
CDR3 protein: CSASSGSSANEQFF

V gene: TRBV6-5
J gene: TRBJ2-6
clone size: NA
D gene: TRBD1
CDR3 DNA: TGTGCCAGCAGACAGGGGGCGGAAGGGGCCAACGTCCTGACTTTC
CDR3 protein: CASRQGAEGANVLTF

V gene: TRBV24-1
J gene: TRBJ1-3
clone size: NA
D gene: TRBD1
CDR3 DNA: TGTGCCACCAGTGGAACCCACCGGGACAGGGAACCCAATGACTCTGGAAACACCATATATTTT
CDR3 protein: CATSGTHRDREPNDSGNTIYF

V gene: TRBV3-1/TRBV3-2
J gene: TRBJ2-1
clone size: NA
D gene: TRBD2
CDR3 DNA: TGTGCCAGCAGCCAAGTGGGACTAGTTGGGCAGTTCTTC
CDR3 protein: CASSQVGLVGQFF

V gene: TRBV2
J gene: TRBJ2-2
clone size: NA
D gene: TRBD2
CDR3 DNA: TGTGCCACCGGCGAGCGGGGGACCGGGGAGCTGTTTTTT
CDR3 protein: CATGERGTGELFF

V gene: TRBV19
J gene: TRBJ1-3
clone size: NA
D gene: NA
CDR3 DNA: TGTGCCAGTAGTATTAGCCGGCAGTTTGGAAACACCATATATTTT
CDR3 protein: CASSISRQFGNTIYF